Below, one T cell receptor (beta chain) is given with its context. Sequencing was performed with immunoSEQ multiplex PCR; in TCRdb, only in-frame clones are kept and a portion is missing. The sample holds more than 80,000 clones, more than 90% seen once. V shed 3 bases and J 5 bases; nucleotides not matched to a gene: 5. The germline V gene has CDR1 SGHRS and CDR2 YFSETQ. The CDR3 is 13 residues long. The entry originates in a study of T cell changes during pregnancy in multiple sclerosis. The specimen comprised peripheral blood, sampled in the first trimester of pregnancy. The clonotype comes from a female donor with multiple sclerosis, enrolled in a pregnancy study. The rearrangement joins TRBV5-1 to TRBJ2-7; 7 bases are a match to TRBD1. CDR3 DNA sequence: TGCGCCAGCAGCTACAGGGGTAGCCACGAGCAGTACTTC. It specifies CASSYRGSHEQYF.